These 12 T cell receptor beta chains came from one sample sequenced in a study of blood T cell repertoires in COVID-19. The repertoire was sequenced with immunoSEQ multiplex PCR; TCRdb's copy has only in-frame clones and lacks some. The repertoire has roughly 240,000 clones, about nine tenths of them found once; the top ten carry 0.87%. Sequences were obtained from PBMCs or T cells enriched from blood (not recorded which). These receptors all come from a man aged 45-65 years who had been exposed to COVID-19.

V and J are TRBV2 and TRBJ2-1, with D possibly matching TRBD1 (5 bases). CDR3 size: 13 residues. Germline V lookup: CDR1 SNHLY, CDR2 FYNNEI. V lost 6 bases to trimming and J lost 14 bases, with 20 bases between them. The CDR3 spells CASSGQGKGIEFF. As DNA, the CDR3 is TGTGCCAGCAGCGGCCAGGGAAAAGGGATCGAGTTCTTC.

The J gene is TRBJ1-2, the V gene TRBV19; TRBD1 is a possible D gene (6 bases). V was clipped by 4 bases and J by 4 bases, with 13 bases between them. The CDR3 consists of 14 residues. Germline CDR1 is LNHDA and CDR2 is SQIVND (reference sequence). The CDR3, as DNA: TGTGCCAGTAGTAGAGGTTCAGGGGCCTATGGCTACACCTTC. This gives the protein CASSRGSGAYGYTF.

The genes are TRBV5-1 and TRBJ1-2; 8 bases agree with TRBD1. The ends lost 0 bases at V and 4 bases at J; junction bases unmatched: 8. The CDR3 totals 16 residues. Germline loops: CDR1 SGHRS, CDR2 YFSETQ. The CDR3 coding sequence is TGCGCCAGCAGCTTGGCTCGAGGACAGGGAGTCTATGGCTACACCTTC. This encodes CASSLARGQGVYGYTF.

This rearrangement joins TRBV7-9 to TRBJ2-5; 10 nucleotides align to TRBD1. V shed 0 bases and J 4 bases; nucleotides not matched to a gene: 2. This CDR3 contains 15 residues. Germline CDR1 reads SEHNR; CDR2 reads FQNEAQ (reference sequence). The CDR3 sequence is CASSLAGQGSETQYF. The CDR3 nucleotides read TGTGCCAGCAGCTTAGCGGGACAGGGGTCAGAGACCCAGTACTTC.

The V call is TRBV15, the J call TRBJ1-1; TRBD1 matches at 10 bases. Trimming removed 1 base from V and 3 bases from J; junction bases left unmatched: 8. CDR3 size: 17 residues. Germline CDR1 reads LNHNV; CDR2 reads YYDKDF (reference sequence). CDR3 bases: TGTGCCACCAGCAGAGGTTATTGGACAGGGGGGCACACTGAAGCTTTCTTT. Translation: CATSRGYWTGGHTEAFF.

The rearrangement joins TRBV11-2 to TRBJ1-2; the match to TRBD1 covers 8 bases. Per the germline V gene, CDR1 is SGHAT and CDR2 is FQNNGV. The CDR3 runs 15 residues. J was trimmed by 0 bases and V by 6 bases; bases with no gene match: 6. This CDR3 is CASSQGAATNYGYTF. CDR3 in DNA: TGTGCCAGCAGTCAGGGGGCAGCAACTAACTATGGCTACACCTTC.

A single count supports this clone. The CDR3 nucleotides are TGTGCCAGCAGTGATTCCGGGACAGGAAAAGAGACCCAGTACTTC. Its translation is CASSDSGTGKETQYF. J is TRBJ2-5 and V is TRBV28; 8 nucleotides line up with TRBD1. The CDR3 spans 15 residues. J lost 3 bases, V lost 5 bases, and 8 bases had no gene match. The V gene's germline CDR1 is MDHEN and CDR2 SYDVKM.

With respect to this clone: The germline gene is not matched at one end of the junction; a read error may be the cause. The identical CDR3 is also encoded by other nucleotide sequences in the sample. The CDR3 sequence is CASSLDTEAFF. Written as DNA, the CDR3 is TGCGCCAGCAGCTTGGACACCGAAGCTTTCTTT. The chain carries TRBV5-1 and TRBJ1-1; D ambiguous. Germline-derived CDR1 and CDR2 are SGHRS and YFSETQ. The CDR3 extends over 11 amino acids.

V is TRBV15 and J is TRBJ1-3, with D unresolved. The CDR3 consists of 16 residues. Looked up from germline, CDR1 is LNHNV and CDR2 is YYDKDF (reference sequence). Trimming left V 0 bases short and J 2 bases short, with 11 bases between. In nucleotides, the CDR3 is TGTGCCACCAGCAGAGAGATTGTGGGCACTGGAAACACCATATATTTT. Its protein is CATSREIVGTGNTIYF.

V is TRBV29-1 and J is TRBJ2-5; TRBD1 agrees at 7 bases. The CDR3 extends over 12 amino acids. V shed 3 bases, J shed 4 bases, and the junction held 2 bases outside the gene matches. Germline V gene data show CDR1 as SQVTM and CDR2 as ANQGSEA. The CDR3 protein is CSVERGRETQYF. In DNA, the CDR3 is TGCAGCGTTGAGAGGGGGCGAGAGACCCAGTACTTC.

This rearrangement joins TRBV7-9 to TRBJ1-1; D might be TRBD1 (6 bases). CDR1 is SEHNR, CDR2 FQNEAQ, per germline (reference sequence). This CDR3 is built from 14 residues. The V and J ends lost 6 bases and 0 bases respectively, with 11 bases between them. CDR3 coding DNA: TGTGCCAGCAGTTCACAGGGATTGAACACTGAAGCTTTCTTT. Its translation is CASSSQGLNTEAFF.

V and J are TRBV2 and TRBJ1-6; TRBD1 matches at 7 bases. CDR1 and CDR2 from the germline V gene are SNHLY and FYNNEI. The CDR3 totals 15 residues. The J segment lost 5 bases and the V segment lost 4 bases, leaving 5 bases of the junction unmatched. The CDR3 coding sequence is TGTGCCAGCAGTGGAGGGCAGGGGGATAATTCACCCCTCCACTTT. It encodes CASSGGQGDNSPLHF.